This T cell receptor beta chain derives from a study of cytomegalovirus exposure and HLA in healthy donors. Broader study findings: A missense variant in DCLRE1C was later tied to TCR beta V- and J-gene trimming.

Use of 60 Vbeta and 13 Jbeta primers characterized the PCR. In the original processing: Counted up in a later analysis, unique TCR beta chains came to approximately 83 million, with about 9.9 million shared. The table came from immunoSEQ multiplex PCR; TCRdb's copy has only in-frame clones and leaves some out. That table supplies the V and J calls and clone size; D and trimming were determined from the DNA. The table has 100,000 or so clones, around 80% seen once; the top ten hold 1.4%. Every donor was a healthy person donating bone marrow. Although they were nominally healthy when sampled, donors likely had unrecorded immune exposures. As concerns this clone: The antigen is unknown.

The J segment lost 5 bases and the V segment lost 0 bases, leaving 14 bases of the junction unmatched. The CDR3 is 18 residues long. The germline CDR1 and CDR2 sequences are SGHVS and FQNEAQ. This sequence originates from a man aged 40-50 years in good health and CMV-seronegative. The chain is built from TRBV7-8 and TRBJ2-5; 8 bases fit TRBD2. The sequencing input was PBMCs. The CDR3 region is CASSLAAVRGANGETQYF. The CDR3 nucleotides read TGTGCCAGCAGCTTAGCGGCTGTGCGGGGGGCAAACGGGGAGACCCAGTACTTC.